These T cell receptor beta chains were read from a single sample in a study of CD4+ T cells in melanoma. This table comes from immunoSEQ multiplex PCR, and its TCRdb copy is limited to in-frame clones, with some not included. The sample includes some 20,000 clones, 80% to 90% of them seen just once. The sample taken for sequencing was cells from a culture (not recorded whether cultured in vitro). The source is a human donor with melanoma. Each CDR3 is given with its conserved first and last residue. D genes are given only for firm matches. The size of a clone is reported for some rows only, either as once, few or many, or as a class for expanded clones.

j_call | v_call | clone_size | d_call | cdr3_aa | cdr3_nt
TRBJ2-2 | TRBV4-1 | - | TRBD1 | CASSRKQGAFANTGELFF | TGCGCCAGCAGCCGGAAACAGGGGGCTTTCGCGAACACCGGGGAGCTGTTTTTT
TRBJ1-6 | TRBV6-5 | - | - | CASSYGGVDSPLHF | TGTGCCAGCAGTTACGGGGGGGTGGATTCACCCCTCCACTTT
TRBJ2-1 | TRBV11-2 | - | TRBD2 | CASSYTSGTYNEQFF | TGTGCCAGCAGCTATACTAGCGGCACCTACAATGAGCAGTTCTTC
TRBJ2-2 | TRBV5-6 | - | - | CASSGVKALFTGELFF | TGTGCCAGCAGCGGAGTCAAGGCCCTTTTCACCGGGGAGCTGTTTTTT
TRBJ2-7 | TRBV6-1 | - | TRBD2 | CASKLAGYAYEQYF | TGTGCCAGCAAGCTAGCGGGTTACGCCTACGAGCAGTACTTC
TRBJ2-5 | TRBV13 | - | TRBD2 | CASSLRSGGEETQYF | TGTGCCAGCAGCTTACGAAGCGGGGGGGAAGAGACCCAGTACTTC
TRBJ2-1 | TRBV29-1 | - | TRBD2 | CSVSPQSGGAEEQFF | TGCAGCGTCAGCCCCCAAAGCGGGGGGGCAGAGGAGCAGTTCTTC
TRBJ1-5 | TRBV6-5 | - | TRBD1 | CASSPTGFQPQHF | TGTGCCAGCAGTCCGACAGGGTTTCAGCCCCAGCATTTT
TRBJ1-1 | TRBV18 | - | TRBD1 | CASGRQGMNTEAFF | TGTGCCAGCGGACGACAGGGCATGAACACTGAAGCTTTCTTT
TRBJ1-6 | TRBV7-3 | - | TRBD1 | CASSFRDRGPNSPLHF | TGTGCCAGCAGCTTCCGGGACAGGGGTCCCAATTCACCCCTCCACTTT
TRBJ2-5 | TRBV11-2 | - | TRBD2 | CASSLPGGGSETQYF | TGTGCCAGCAGCTTGCCGGGCGGGGGGTCCGAGACCCAGTACTTC
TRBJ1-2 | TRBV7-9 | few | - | CASSLELLRYTF | TGTGCCAGCAGCTTAGAGCTGTTACGCTACACCTTC
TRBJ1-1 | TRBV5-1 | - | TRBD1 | CASSLVGTGEGEAFF | TGCGCCAGCAGCTTGGTTGGGACAGGGGAGGGTGAAGCTTTCTTT
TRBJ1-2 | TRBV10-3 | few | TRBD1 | CAISEVRLGRDSYYGYTF | TGTGCCATCAGTGAGGTGAGGTTAGGGCGGGACAGTTACTATGGCTACACCTTC
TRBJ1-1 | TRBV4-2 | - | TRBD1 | CASSRDREGSRTEAFF | TGTGCCAGCAGCCGAGACAGGGAAGGTTCGCGTACTGAAGCTTTCTTT
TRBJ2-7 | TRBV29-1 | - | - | CSVVTYEQYF | TGCAGCGTTGTGACCTACGAGCAGTACTTC
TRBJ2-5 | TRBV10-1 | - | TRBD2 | CASSLGLAGKQETQYF | TGCGCCAGCAGCCTAGGACTAGCGGGGAAACAAGAGACCCAGTACTTC
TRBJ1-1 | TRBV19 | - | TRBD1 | CASRAGRGLSPEAFF | TGTGCCAGCAGAGCGGGCAGGGGGTTGTCTCCTGAAGCTTTCTTT
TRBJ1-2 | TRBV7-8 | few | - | CASSLETADYGYTF | TGTGCCAGCAGCTTGGAAACAGCAGACTATGGCTACACCTTC
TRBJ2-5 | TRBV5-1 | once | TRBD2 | CASSFSPGGQETQYF | TGCGCCAGCAGCTTTTCTCCGGGGGGCCAAGAGACCCAGTACTTC
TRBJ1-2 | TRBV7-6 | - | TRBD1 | CASSLNSFWAGGGDRGNYGYTF | TGTGCCAGCAGCTTAAATTCATTTTGGGCCGGCGGGGGGGACAGAGGGAACTATGGCTACACCTTC
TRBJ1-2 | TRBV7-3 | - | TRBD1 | CASSQHAGGAYGYTF | TGCGCCAGCAGCCAACACGCAGGGGGCGCCTATGGCTACACCTTC
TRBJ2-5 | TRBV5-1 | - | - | CASSLDLGTQYF | TGCGCCAGCAGCTTGGATCTGGGGACCCAGTACTTC
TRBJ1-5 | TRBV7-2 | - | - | CASSFYSVVGNQPQHF | TGTGCCAGCAGCTTTTATTCGGTTGTCGGCAATCAGCCCCAGCATTTT
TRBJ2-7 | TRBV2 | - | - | CASSRGQSASYEQYF | TGTGCCAGCAGCCGAGGACAGTCAGCCTCCTACGAGCAGTACTTC
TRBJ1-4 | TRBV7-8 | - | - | CASSGAAVLNEKLFF | TGTGCCAGCAGCGGGGCGGCAGTCCTTAATGAAAAACTGTTTTTT
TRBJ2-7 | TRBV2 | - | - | CASSSAGTQMHEQYF | TGTGCCAGCAGTTCCGCCGGGACCCAGATGCACGAGCAGTACTTC
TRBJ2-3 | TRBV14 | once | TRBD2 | CASSPGLAGEYTSTDTQYF | TGTGCCAGCAGCCCTGGACTAGCGGGGGAGTATACTAGCACAGATACGCAGTATTTT
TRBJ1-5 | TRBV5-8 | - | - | CASKRYSNQPQHF | TGTGCCTCCAAGAGGTATAGCAATCAGCCCCAGCATTTT
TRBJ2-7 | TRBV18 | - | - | CASSPNTIREQYF | TGTGCCAGCTCACCAAATACGATCCGCGAGCAGTACTTC
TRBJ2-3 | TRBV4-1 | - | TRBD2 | CASSRGTSGPPTDTQYF | TGCGCCAGCAGCCGGGGGACTAGCGGGCCCCCCACAGATACGCAGTATTTT
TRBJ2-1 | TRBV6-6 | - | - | CASREKGGWHKQFF | TGTGCCAGCAGAGAAAAAGGGGGATGGCATAAGCAGTTCTTC
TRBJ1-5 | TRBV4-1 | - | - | CASSQREGQPQHF | TGCGCCAGCAGCCAAAGGGAAGGTCAGCCCCAGCATTTT
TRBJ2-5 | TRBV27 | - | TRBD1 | CASSLIGTAQETQYF | TGTGCCAGCAGTTTAATCGGGACAGCCCAAGAGACCCAGTACTTC
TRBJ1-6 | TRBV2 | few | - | CASNRDEGNSPLHF | TGTGCCAGCAATCGGGATGAAGGAAATTCACCCCTCCACTTT
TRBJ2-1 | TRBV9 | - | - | CASSLQGTYNEQFF | TGTGCCAGCAGCTTACAGGGCACCTACAATGAGCAGTTCTTC
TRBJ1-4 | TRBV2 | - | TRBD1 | CASSVQGGVGEKLFF | TGTGCCAGCAGTGTACAAGGGGGCGTGGGGGAAAAACTGTTTTTT
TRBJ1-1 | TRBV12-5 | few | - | CASGLAKGNLYTEAFF | TGTGCTAGTGGTTTGGCTAAGGGAAATCTCTACACTGAAGCTTTCTTT
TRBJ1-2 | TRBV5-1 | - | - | CASSFTGQTSSGYTF | TGCGCCAGCAGCTTTACTGGACAGACTTCCTCGGGCTACACCTTC
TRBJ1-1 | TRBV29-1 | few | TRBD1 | CSVADRGDWGEAFF | TGCAGCGTTGCAGACAGGGGTGATTGGGGTGAAGCTTTCTTT
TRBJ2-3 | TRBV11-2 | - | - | CASSLDSRAAFVRRNTQYF | TGTGCCAGCAGCTTAGATTCTAGGGCGGCATTCGTAAGGCGAAATACGCAGTATTTT
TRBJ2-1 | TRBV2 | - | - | CASAQGVNNEQFF | TGTGCCAGCGCCCAGGGAGTTAACAATGAGCAGTTCTTC
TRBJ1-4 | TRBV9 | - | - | CASSVDPRNEKLFF | TGTGCCAGCAGCGTAGATCCGCGAAATGAAAAACTGTTTTTT
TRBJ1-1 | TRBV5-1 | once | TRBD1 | CASSLARQGASGHDEAFF | TGCGCCAGCAGCTTGGCGAGACAGGGGGCTTCTGGCCACGATGAAGCTTTCTTT
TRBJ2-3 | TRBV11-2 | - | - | CASSPRVSSTDTQYF | TGTGCCAGCAGCCCCAGGGTTTCTAGCACAGATACGCAGTATTTT